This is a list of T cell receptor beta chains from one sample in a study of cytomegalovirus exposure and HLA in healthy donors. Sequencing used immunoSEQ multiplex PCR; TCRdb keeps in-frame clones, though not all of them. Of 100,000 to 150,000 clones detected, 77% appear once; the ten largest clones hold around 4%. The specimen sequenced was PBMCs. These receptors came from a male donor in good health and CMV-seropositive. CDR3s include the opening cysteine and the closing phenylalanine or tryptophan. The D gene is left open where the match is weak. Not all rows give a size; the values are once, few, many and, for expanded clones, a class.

CDR3nt: TGTGCCTCGCTCCGGGAGGTGAACACTGAAGCTTTCTTT; CDR3aa: CASLREVNTEAFF; d_gene: NA; j_gene: TRBJ1-1; abundance: few; v_gene: TRBV10-3; len: 13
CDR3nt: TGTGCCAGCTCACAGTTCGGACAGGCCACTGAAGCTTTCTTT; CDR3aa: CASSQFGQATEAFF; d_gene: TRBD1; j_gene: TRBJ1-1; abundance: few; v_gene: TRBV18; len: 14
CDR3nt: TGTGCCAGCAGGGGGACAGGCCGAGATGAAAAACTGTTTTTT; CDR3aa: CASRGTGRDEKLFF; d_gene: TRBD1; j_gene: TRBJ1-4; abundance: NA; v_gene: TRBV2; len: 14
CDR3nt: TGTGCCAGCAGCTTCACAGGGCTCGGCGAAAAACTGTTTTTT; CDR3aa: CASSFTGLGEKLFF; d_gene: NA; j_gene: TRBJ1-4; abundance: NA; v_gene: TRBV5-6; len: 14
CDR3nt: TGTGCCACCAGCGTCTATGTACCGGGACAGGGGACACCCCTCCACTTT; CDR3aa: CATSVYVPGQGTPLHF; d_gene: TRBD1; j_gene: TRBJ1-6; abundance: NA; v_gene: TRBV15; len: 16
CDR3nt: TGTGCCAGCAGCTTCAGCTCCTACGAGCAGTACTTC; CDR3aa: CASSFSSYEQYF; d_gene: NA; j_gene: TRBJ2-7; abundance: NA; v_gene: TRBV7-9; len: 12
CDR3nt: TGTGCCAGCAGGGAGACAGGGTTGAAGCTACACGAGCAGTACTTC; CDR3aa: CASRETGLKLHEQYF; d_gene: TRBD1; j_gene: TRBJ2-7; abundance: once; v_gene: TRBV28; len: 15
CDR3nt: TGCAGCGTTGAATGGTGGGGACAGGGAGATGAAAAACTGTTTTTT; CDR3aa: CSVEWWGQGDEKLFF; d_gene: TRBD1; j_gene: TRBJ1-4; abundance: NA; v_gene: TRBV29-1; len: 15
CDR3nt: TGTGCCAGTAGTCCCCTAGAGCATCGGGCAGATACGCAGTATTTT; CDR3aa: CASSPLEHRADTQYF; d_gene: NA; j_gene: TRBJ2-3; abundance: NA; v_gene: TRBV19; len: 15
CDR3nt: TGTGCCAGCTCGCCTGACAGTTACGAGCAGTACTTC; CDR3aa: CASSPDSYEQYF; d_gene: NA; j_gene: TRBJ2-7; abundance: NA; v_gene: TRBV18; len: 12
CDR3nt: TGTGCCAGCAGCCTCGGGGGGCCCTCCTACGAGCAGTACTTC; CDR3aa: CASSLGGPSYEQYF; d_gene: NA; j_gene: TRBJ2-7; abundance: few; v_gene: TRBV7-8; len: 14
CDR3nt: TGTGCCAGCAGCGCCGGGATCGAAGGAACCTATGGCTACACCTTC; CDR3aa: CASSAGIEGTYGYTF; d_gene: NA; j_gene: TRBJ1-2; abundance: NA; v_gene: TRBV9; len: 15
CDR3nt: TGTGCCAGCAGTGAAGGTCACTCCTACGAGCAGTACTTC; CDR3aa: CASSEGHSYEQYF; d_gene: NA; j_gene: TRBJ2-7; abundance: few; v_gene: TRBV6-1; len: 13
CDR3nt: TGTGCCAGCAGCTTAGTTATTACTGGGGCCAACGTCCTGACTTTC; CDR3aa: CASSLVITGANVLTF; d_gene: NA; j_gene: TRBJ2-6; abundance: NA; v_gene: TRBV7-2; len: 15
CDR3nt: TGTGCCAGCAGCAAAATTTTCCCCGGACTAGCGGGATACTCCTACGAGCAGTACTTC; CDR3aa: CASSKIFPGLAGYSYEQYF; d_gene: NA; j_gene: TRBJ2-7; abundance: NA; v_gene: TRBV21-1; len: 19
CDR3nt: TGCAGCGTGGAGGGACTAGCGGGTTTAAGCTCCTACAATGAGCAGTTCTTC; CDR3aa: CSVEGLAGLSSYNEQFF; d_gene: TRBD2; j_gene: TRBJ2-1; abundance: NA; v_gene: TRBV29-1; len: 17
CDR3nt: TGCAGCGTTGAGAACCCACAGGGACCAAACTATGGCTACACCTTC; CDR3aa: CSVENPQGPNYGYTF; d_gene: NA; j_gene: TRBJ1-2; abundance: NA; v_gene: TRBV29-1; len: 15
CDR3nt: TGTTCCAGCAGCTTGCGGTCCCGCGAGCAGTACTTC; CDR3aa: CSSSLRSREQYF; d_gene: NA; j_gene: TRBJ2-7; abundance: NA; v_gene: TRBV7-9; len: 12
CDR3nt: TGTGCCACCAGCAGAGATCCAGGGATTTCCTATGGCTACACCTTC; CDR3aa: CATSRDPGISYGYTF; d_gene: NA; j_gene: TRBJ1-2; abundance: NA; v_gene: TRBV15; len: 15
CDR3nt: TGTGCCAGCGAAAAAGCAGGGGGGTATAATGAGCAGTTCTTC; CDR3aa: CASEKAGGYNEQFF; d_gene: NA; j_gene: TRBJ2-1; abundance: NA; v_gene: TRBV9; len: 14
CDR3nt: TGTGCCAGCAGCTCTACCGACTCTGGGGCCAACGTCCTGACTTTC; CDR3aa: CASSSTDSGANVLTF; d_gene: NA; j_gene: TRBJ2-6; abundance: few; v_gene: TRBV7-8; len: 15
CDR3nt: TGTGCCAGTAGTATTGAGGCGGGGTTGGGTGAGCAGTACTTC; CDR3aa: CASSIEAGLGEQYF; d_gene: NA; j_gene: TRBJ2-7; abundance: NA; v_gene: TRBV19; len: 14
CDR3nt: TGTGCCAGTAATAGAAGGGGGAATTCACACTTTGGAGGCACTGAAGCTTTCTTT; CDR3aa: CASNRRGNSHFGGTEAFF; d_gene: NA; j_gene: TRBJ1-1; abundance: NA; v_gene: TRBV19; len: 18
CDR3nt: TGCAGCGTTCCTGGGGGCTCGGGCACAGATACGCAGTATTTT; CDR3aa: CSVPGGSGTDTQYF; d_gene: NA; j_gene: TRBJ2-3; abundance: once; v_gene: TRBV29-1; len: 14
CDR3nt: TGTGCCAGCAGTACACCGGGACAGGGAGAACGGAACACTGAAGCTTTCTTT; CDR3aa: CASSTPGQGERNTEAFF; d_gene: TRBD1; j_gene: TRBJ1-1; abundance: NA; v_gene: TRBV28; len: 17
CDR3nt: TGTGCCAGTAGTATACGTCCGACCGGGGGCACCGGGGAGCTGTTTTTT; CDR3aa: CASSIRPTGGTGELFF; d_gene: NA; j_gene: TRBJ2-2; abundance: NA; v_gene: TRBV19; len: 16
CDR3nt: TGTGCCAGCAGTCAGTCCGGGGGAGGACGGCCCCAGCATTTT; CDR3aa: CASSQSGGGRPQHF; d_gene: NA; j_gene: TRBJ1-5; abundance: few; v_gene: TRBV6-5; len: 14
CDR3nt: TGTGCCGGAAGACAGGGGTACACTGAAGCTTTCTTT; CDR3aa: CAGRQGYTEAFF; d_gene: TRBD1; j_gene: TRBJ1-1; abundance: few; v_gene: TRBV2; len: 12
CDR3nt: TGTGCCAGCAGTCTAGCGGGAGGGACCGGTGAGCAGTTCTTC; CDR3aa: CASSLAGGTGEQFF; d_gene: TRBD2; j_gene: TRBJ2-1; abundance: NA; v_gene: TRBV28; len: 14
CDR3nt: TGTGCCAGTACGGACAGGGAATTTGGTGGCAATCAGCCCCAGCATTTT; CDR3aa: CASTDREFGGNQPQHF; d_gene: TRBD1; j_gene: TRBJ1-5; abundance: NA; v_gene: TRBV19; len: 16
CDR3nt: TGTGCCAGCAGCTTAGCTGGGCCAGTAGGTAAGGAGCAGTACTTC; CDR3aa: CASSLAGPVGKEQYF; d_gene: NA; j_gene: TRBJ2-7; abundance: NA; v_gene: TRBV7-9; len: 15
CDR3nt: TGTGCCAGCAGTACTGGGACAGGGGGCTCTGGAAACACCATATATTTT; CDR3aa: CASSTGTGGSGNTIYF; d_gene: TRBD1; j_gene: TRBJ1-3; abundance: NA; v_gene: TRBV6-6; len: 16
CDR3nt: TGTGCCAGTAACCCGACAGGGAGGAATGAGCAGTTCTTC; CDR3aa: CASNPTGRNEQFF; d_gene: NA; j_gene: TRBJ2-1; abundance: NA; v_gene: TRBV19; len: 13